This is a list of T cell receptor beta chains from one sample in a study of blood T cell repertoires in COVID-19. Sequencing was performed with immunoSEQ multiplex PCR; in TCRdb, only in-frame clones are kept and a portion is missing. This sample carries about 45,000 clones, roughly 90% of them seen once, and the ten largest clones take about 9.2%. Sequenced input: peripheral blood. The receptors derive from a human donor in a cohort sampled during active COVID-19. The CDR3 runs from the conserved cysteine through the conserved F or W. D genes are given only for firm matches. Rows may omit the clone size; those that give it use once, few, many or a size class.

d_call j_call v_call clone_size cdr3_aa
NA TRBJ1-2 TRBV6-4 NA CASSNGGLNYGYTF
NA TRBJ2-7 TRBV6-5 NA CATYPRQSGSYEQYF
NA TRBJ2-7 TRBV6-6 few CASKAEAVEQYF
TRBD1 TRBJ2-1 TRBV3-1/TRBV3-2 NA CASSLGTARNEQFF
NA TRBJ1-1 TRBV14 NA CASSPYLGQLNTEAFF
NA TRBJ1-1 TRBV5-6 NA CASSMGVNTEAFF
NA TRBJ2-1 TRBV5-1 NA CASSLGAGFDEQFF
NA TRBJ1-1 TRBV6-6 NA CASRPRGRENTEAFF
TRBD1 TRBJ1-2 TRBV27 NA CASRKAGQGLSGYTF
NA TRBJ1-4 TRBV5-1 NA CASSLSGTTNEKLFF
NA TRBJ2-1 TRBV6-4 NA CASSPSDYNEQFF
NA TRBJ2-7 TRBV5-5 NA CASSPGVGAEQYF
NA TRBJ1-1 TRBV5-1 few CASSTQGPMNTEAFF
TRBD1 TRBJ2-7 TRBV19 NA CASSIAGTGVYEQYF
TRBD1 TRBJ2-7 TRBV5-6 NA CASSSSTGTEQYF
TRBD1 TRBJ2-7 TRBV11-2 NA CASSSRTGEKEQYF
TRBD1 TRBJ1-5 TRBV30 NA CAWAGQVNPLNQPQHF
TRBD1 TRBJ1-2 TRBV6-5 NA CASSRTGGDYGYTF
NA TRBJ1-1 TRBV6-4 NA CASRVQGRDTEAFF
NA TRBJ1-1 TRBV7-9 once CASSLRSTEAFF
TRBD1 TRBJ1-6 TRBV4-1 NA CASSLGQATPNSPLHF
TRBD1 TRBJ1-2 TRBV19 NA CASTDRGADFRGYTF
NA TRBJ2-7 TRBV30 NA CAWSSGDYEQYF
NA TRBJ2-7 TRBV5-1 NA CASSLEGAYEQYF
NA TRBJ2-7 TRBV13 NA CASSVQGYEQYF
NA TRBJ2-3 TRBV5-6 NA CASSGGGAPDTQYF
NA TRBJ2-1 TRBV27 NA CASSLWQGIYNEQFF
TRBD1 TRBJ1-5 TRBV19 few CASSMTGASNQPQHF
TRBD1 TRBJ1-3 TRBV2 once CASSEESGRGQDTIYF
NA TRBJ1-5 TRBV2 NA CASRRTESNQPQHF
TRBD1 TRBJ2-2 TRBV6-5 NA CAWGNRGLTGELFF
NA TRBJ1-1 TRBV9 NA CASSAPQGPYTEAFF
NA TRBJ2-3 TRBV18 NA CASSPERRGTDTQYF
NA TRBJ1-1 TRBV27 once CASSLFSNTEAFF
NA TRBJ1-6 TRBV12-1 NA CASSFGGHNNSPLHF
NA TRBJ1-2 TRBV7-3 NA CASTPTPGDYGYTF
NA TRBJ1-4 TRBV5-1 NA CASSEGRGAINEKLFF
TRBD1 TRBJ1-4 TRBV7-9 few CASSSGQSNEKLFF
NA TRBJ1-3 TRBV3-1/TRBV3-2 once CASSQDRVAGNTIYF
TRBD2 TRBJ2-7 TRBV7-3 NA CASSLAPSGPYEQYF
NA TRBJ2-1 TRBV25-1 few CASSEGSSYNEQFF
TRBD2 TRBJ2-7 TRBV30 NA CAWSVASGAYEQYF
NA TRBJ1-6 TRBV3-1/TRBV3-2 few CASSPDGGHNSPLHF
TRBD1 TRBJ2-7 TRBV11-3 NA CASSSAPRNRQGGYEQYF